A single TCR beta chain is shown here with its context. This entry comes from a study of blood T cell repertoires in COVID-19. About the research overall: Samples of COVID-19 (acute and convalescent) were obtained from the United States, Italy and Spain.

The CDR3 spans 14 residues. Between the trimmed V and J ends, which lost 0 bases and 4 bases, there was a span of 11 bases. From germline, CDR1 is GTSNPN and CDR2 SVGIG (reference sequence). As handled by the study authors: Amplified reference gene primers provided the basis for estimating nucleated cell counts. Some clones are missing from TCRdb's copy, which holds only in-frame ones; the method was immunoSEQ multiplex PCR. The V and J calls and clone size were taken over from that table, and D and trimming were inferred from the DNA. This sample has tens of thousands of clones, with approximately 80% found just once.

The receptor was derived from a man between 65 and 80 years old with acute or convalescent COVID-19. This chain links TRBV30 with TRBJ2-3; tentative D call: TRBD2 (6 bases). The sample consisted of peripheral blood. This chain's CDR3 is CAWSVLREADTQYF. In DNA form, the CDR3 reads TGTGCCTGGAGTGTTCTTAGGGAGGCAGATACGCAGTATTTT.